Detailed here is one T cell receptor beta chain. Its antigen is undetermined. The sample comes from a study of T cell responses to AZD1222 COVID-19 vaccine. Points from the study as a whole: After two AZD1222 doses, spike-specific TCR breadth and depth rose versus day 0.

Profiled with immunoSEQ multiplex PCR; TCRdb holds only in-frame clones, not every one. This sample has about 150,000 clones; around 85% occur once, and the top ten carry 5.5%. Sequencing was performed on peripheral blood, taken on day 0 of MenACWY control vaccination. This receptor was obtained from an adult in good health.

CDR3 sequence reads: CASSFGDRQNEKLFF. Written as DNA, the CDR3 is TGTGCCAGCAGCTTTGGGGACAGACAAAATGAAAAACTGTTTTTT. The chain carries TRBV7-9 and TRBJ1-4; the match to TRBD1 covers 7 bases. The CDR3 sequence is 15 residues long. Germline CDR1 is SEHNR and CDR2 is FQNEAQ (reference sequence). V dropped 3 bases and J dropped 5; count of bases not matched to a gene: 6.